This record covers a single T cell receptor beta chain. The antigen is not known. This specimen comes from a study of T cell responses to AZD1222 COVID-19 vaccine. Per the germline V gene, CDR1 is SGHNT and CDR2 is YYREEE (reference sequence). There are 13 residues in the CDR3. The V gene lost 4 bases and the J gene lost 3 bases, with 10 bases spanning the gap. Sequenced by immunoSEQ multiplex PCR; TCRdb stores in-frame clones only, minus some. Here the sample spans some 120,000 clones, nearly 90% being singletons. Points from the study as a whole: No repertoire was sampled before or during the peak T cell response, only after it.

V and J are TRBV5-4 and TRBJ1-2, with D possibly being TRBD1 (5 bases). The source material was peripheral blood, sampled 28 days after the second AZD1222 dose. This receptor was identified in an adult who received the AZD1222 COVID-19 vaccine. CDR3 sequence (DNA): TGTGCCAGCAGCCCCCCGGGACACTATGGCTACACCTTC. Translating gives CASSPPGHYGYTF.